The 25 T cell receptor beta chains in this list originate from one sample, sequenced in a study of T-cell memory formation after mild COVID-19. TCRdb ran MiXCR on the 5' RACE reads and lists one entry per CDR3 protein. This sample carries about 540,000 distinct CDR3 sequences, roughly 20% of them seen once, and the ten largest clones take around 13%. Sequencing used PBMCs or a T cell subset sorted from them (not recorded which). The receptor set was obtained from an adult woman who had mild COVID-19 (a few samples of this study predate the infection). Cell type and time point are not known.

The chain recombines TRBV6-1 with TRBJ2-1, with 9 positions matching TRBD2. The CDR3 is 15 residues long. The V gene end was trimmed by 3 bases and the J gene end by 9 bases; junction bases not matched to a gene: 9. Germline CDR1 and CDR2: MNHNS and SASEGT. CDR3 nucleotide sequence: TGTGCCAGCAGTGACCTAGCGGGAATGGTAGGTGAGCAGTTCTTC. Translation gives CASSDLAGMVGEQFF.

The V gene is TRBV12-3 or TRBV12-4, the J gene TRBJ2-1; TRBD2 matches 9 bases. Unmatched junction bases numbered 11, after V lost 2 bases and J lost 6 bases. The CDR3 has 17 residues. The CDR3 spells CASSLCWVLAGCNEQFF. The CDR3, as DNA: TGTGCCAGCAGTTTATGTTGGGTACTAGCGGGTTGCAATGAGCAGTTCTTC.

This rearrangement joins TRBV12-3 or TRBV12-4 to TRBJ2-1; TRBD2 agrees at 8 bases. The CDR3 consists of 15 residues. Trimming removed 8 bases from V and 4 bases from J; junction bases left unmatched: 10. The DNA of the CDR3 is TGTGCCAGCGCCCCGAGGTCTAGCGGGTACAATGAGCAGTTCTTC. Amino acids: CASAPRSSGYNEQFF.

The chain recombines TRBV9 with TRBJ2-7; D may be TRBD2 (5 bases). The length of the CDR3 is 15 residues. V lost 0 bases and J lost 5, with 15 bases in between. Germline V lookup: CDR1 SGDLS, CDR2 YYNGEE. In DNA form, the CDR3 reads TGTGCCAGCAGCGTAGAAAGCGGCTCGAGCAACGAGCAGTACTTC. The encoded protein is CASSVESGSSNEQYF.

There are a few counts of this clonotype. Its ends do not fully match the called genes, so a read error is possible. Written as DNA, the CDR3 is TGTGCCAGCAGCGCCAAGTCAGAGCGGGTCTTC. Protein product: CASSAKSERVF. This sequence joins TRBV6-2 or TRBV6-3 and TRBJ1-2; D is unclear. The CDR3 runs 11 residues. Germline V lookup: CDR1 MNHEY, CDR2 SVGEGT.

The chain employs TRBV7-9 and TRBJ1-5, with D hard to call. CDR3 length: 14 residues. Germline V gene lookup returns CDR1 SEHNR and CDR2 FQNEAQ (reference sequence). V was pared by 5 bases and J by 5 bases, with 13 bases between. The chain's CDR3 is CASSGREADQPQHF. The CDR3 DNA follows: TGTGCCAGCAGCGGTAGGGAGGCAGATCAGCCCCAGCATTTT.

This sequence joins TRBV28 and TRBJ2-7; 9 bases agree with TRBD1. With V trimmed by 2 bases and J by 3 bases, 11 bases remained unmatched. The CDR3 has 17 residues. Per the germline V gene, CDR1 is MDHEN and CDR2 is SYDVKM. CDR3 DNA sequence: TGTGCCAGCAGTTTAGCCGCCGCAGGGGACAGGGACTACGAGCAGTACTTC. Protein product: CASSLAAAGDRDYEQYF.

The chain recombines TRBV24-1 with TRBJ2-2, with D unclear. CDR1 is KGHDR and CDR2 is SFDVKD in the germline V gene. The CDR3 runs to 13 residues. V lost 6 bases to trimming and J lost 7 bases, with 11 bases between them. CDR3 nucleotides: TGTGCCACCAGTCCTAGGTGGGGCGGGGAGCTGTTTTTT. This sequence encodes CATSPRWGGELFF.

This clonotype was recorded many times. The CDR3 protein is CASRMDSVNYGYTF. The CDR3 region has the DNA TGTGCCAGTAGGATGGACAGTGTTAACTATGGCTACACCTTC. This chain uses TRBV19 with TRBJ1-2; D possibly corresponds to TRBD1 (6 bases). Germline CDR1 and CDR2: LNHDA and SQIVND (reference sequence). V shed 6 bases and J shed 1 base, with 12 bases lying between them. The CDR3 has 14 amino acids. The full variable domain, rest sourced from reference TRBV19 and TRBJ1-2, is DGGITQSPKYLFRKEGQNVTLSCEQNLNHDAMYWYRQDPGQGLRLIYYSQIVNDFQKGDIAEGYSVSREKKESFPLTVTSAQKNPTAFYLCASRMDSVNYGYTFGSGTRLTVV.

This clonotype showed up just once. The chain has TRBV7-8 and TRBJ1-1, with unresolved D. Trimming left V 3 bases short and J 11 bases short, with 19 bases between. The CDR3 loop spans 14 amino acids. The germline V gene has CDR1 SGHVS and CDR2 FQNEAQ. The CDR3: CASSFRRNGPGAFF. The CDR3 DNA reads TGTGCCAGCAGCTTTCGGCGTAACGGGCCCGGGGCTTTCTTT.

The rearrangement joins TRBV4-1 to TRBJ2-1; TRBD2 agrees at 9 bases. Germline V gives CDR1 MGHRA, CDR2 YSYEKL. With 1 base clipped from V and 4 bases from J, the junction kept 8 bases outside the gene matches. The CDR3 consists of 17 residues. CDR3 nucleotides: TGCGCCAGCAGCCAAGCCTTGGGCGGGAGGGGATACAATGAGCAGTTCTTC. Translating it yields CASSQALGGRGYNEQFF.

The CDR3 DNA sequence: TGTGCCAGCAGTTTAGATTGGGGGGGCGGCACAGATACGCAGTATTTT. Translation: CASSLDWGGGTDTQYF. The J gene is TRBJ2-3, the V gene TRBV27; a weak D match, TRBD2 (7 bases). The germline CDR1 and CDR2 sequences are MNHEY and SMNVEV (reference sequence). V lost 2 bases to trimming and J lost 1 base, with 13 bases between them. CDR3 length equals 16 residues.

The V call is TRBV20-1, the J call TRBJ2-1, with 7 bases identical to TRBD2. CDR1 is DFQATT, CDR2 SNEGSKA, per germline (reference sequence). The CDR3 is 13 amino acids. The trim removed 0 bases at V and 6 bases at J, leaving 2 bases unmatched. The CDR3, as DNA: TGCAGTGCTAGAGATGGGAGGGCCAATGAGCAGTTCTTC. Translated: CSARDGRANEQFF.

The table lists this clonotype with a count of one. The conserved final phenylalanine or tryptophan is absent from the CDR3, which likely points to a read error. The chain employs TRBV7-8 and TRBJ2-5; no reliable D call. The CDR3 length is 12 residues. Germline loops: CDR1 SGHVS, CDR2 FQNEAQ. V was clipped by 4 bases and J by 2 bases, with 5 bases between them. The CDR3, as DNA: TGTGCCAGCAGCTCCTTACAAGAGACCCAGTACTTA. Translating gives CASSSLQETQYL.

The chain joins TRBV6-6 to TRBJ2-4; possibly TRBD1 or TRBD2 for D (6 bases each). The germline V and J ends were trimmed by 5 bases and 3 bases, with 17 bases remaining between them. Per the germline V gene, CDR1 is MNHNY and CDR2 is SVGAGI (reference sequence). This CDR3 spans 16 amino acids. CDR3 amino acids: CASSGGPGKGKNIQYF. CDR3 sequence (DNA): TGTGCCAGCAGTGGGGGGCCTGGAAAAGGCAAAAACATTCAGTACTTC.

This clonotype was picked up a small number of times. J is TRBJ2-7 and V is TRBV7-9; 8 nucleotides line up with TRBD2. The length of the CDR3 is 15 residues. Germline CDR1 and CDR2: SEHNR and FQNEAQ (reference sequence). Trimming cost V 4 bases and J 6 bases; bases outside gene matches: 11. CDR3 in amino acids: CASSSVPSGLAEQYF. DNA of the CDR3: TGTGCCAGCAGCTCAGTCCCTAGCGGGCTAGCCGAGCAGTACTTC.

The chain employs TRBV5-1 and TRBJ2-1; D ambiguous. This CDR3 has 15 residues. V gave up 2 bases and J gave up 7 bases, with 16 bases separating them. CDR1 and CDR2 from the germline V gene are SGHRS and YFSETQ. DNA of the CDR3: TGCGCCAGCAGCTTATTATCCGAGGTGTCAAATGAGCAGTTCTTC. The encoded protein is CASSLLSEVSNEQFF.

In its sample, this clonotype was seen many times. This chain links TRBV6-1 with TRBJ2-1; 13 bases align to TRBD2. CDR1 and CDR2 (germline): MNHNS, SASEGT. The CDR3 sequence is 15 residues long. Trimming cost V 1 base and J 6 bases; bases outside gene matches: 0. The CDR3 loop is CASSEGTSGSNEQFF. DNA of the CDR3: TGTGCCAGCAGTGAAGGGACTAGCGGGAGCAATGAGCAGTTCTTC.

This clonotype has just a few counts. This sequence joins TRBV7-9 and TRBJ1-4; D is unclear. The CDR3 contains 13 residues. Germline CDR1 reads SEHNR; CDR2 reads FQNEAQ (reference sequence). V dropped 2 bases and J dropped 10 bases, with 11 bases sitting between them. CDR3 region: CASSLTTVGKLFF. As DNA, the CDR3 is TGTGCCAGCAGCTTAACAACAGTCGGAAAACTGTTTTTT.

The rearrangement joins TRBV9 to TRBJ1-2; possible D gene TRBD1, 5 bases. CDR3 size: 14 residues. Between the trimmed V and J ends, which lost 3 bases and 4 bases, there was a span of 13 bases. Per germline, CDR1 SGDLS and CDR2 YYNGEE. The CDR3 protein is CASSAVGRSYGYTF. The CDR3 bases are TGTGCCAGCAGCGCCGTGGGACGCTCCTATGGCTACACCTTC.

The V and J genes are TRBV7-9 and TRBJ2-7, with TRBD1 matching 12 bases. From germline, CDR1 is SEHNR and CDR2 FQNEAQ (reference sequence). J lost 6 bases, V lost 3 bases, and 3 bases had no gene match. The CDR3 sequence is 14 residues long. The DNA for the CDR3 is TGTGCCAGCAGCTTGTCGGGACAGGGGGCCGAGCAGTACTTC. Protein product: CASSLSGQGAEQYF.

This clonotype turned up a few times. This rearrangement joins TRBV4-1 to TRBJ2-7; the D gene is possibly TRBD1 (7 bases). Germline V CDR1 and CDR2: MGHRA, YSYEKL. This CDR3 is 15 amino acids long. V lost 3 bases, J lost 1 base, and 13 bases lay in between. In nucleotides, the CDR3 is TGCGCCAGCAGCCACGGGACAGCGGGTTCCTACGAGCAGTACTTC. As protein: CASSHGTAGSYEQYF.

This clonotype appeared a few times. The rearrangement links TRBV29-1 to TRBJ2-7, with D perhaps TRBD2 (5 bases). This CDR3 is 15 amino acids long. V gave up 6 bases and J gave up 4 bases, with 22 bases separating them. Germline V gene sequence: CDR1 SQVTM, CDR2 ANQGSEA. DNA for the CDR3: TGCAGCGTCATACCCGGAGGTAGGGTAGGGTACGAGCAGTACTTC. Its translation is CSVIPGGRVGYEQYF.

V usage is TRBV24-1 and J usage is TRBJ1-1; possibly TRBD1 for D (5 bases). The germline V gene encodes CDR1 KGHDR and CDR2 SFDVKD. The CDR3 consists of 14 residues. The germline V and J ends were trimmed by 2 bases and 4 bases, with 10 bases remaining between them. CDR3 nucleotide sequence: TGTGCCACCAGTGATTCCTGGGGGGGCACTGAAGCTTTCTTT. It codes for CATSDSWGGTEAFF.

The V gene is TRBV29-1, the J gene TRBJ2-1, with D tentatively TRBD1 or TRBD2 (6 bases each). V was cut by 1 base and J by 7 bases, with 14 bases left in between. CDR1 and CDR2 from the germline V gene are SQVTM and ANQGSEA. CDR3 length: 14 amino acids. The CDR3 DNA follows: TGCAGCGTTGAAGCCGGGGGCCGGGGAAATGAGCAGTTCTTC. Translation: CSVEAGGRGNEQFF.